Here is one TCR beta chain with its context. This sample was taken from a study of shared clonotypes between healthy human individuals. Terminally differentiated effector memory CD45RA+ cells were excluded from the naive CD8 cells, which were CD45RO-negative and positively selected for CCR7. There were no recent acute infections or vaccinations among the donors, who were healthy HIV-negative adults. Nashville, Tennessee was home to all donors, each a Caucasian adult. Assay runs were performed at deep level. In the authors' methods: For the immunoSEQ data, sequences were junction-only without quality scores, so filtering differed. Assay: immunoSEQ multiplex PCR; the TCRdb copy retains only in-frame clones and omits some. The D gene and trimming were derived from the DNA, and the V and J assignments and clone size from that table. The sample lists about 870,000 clones, about 92% seen once, with around 24% in the top ten.

This CDR3 spans 14 amino acids. The V gene's germline CDR1 is SEHNR and CDR2 FQNEAQ (reference sequence). V gave up 4 bases and J gave up 1 base, with 11 bases separating them. The sequence came from a man aged 30 to 45 in good health. V is TRBV7-9 and J is TRBJ2-7; D is unclear. Sequencing was performed on naive CD8+ T cells sorted from blood. CDR3 loop: CASSSWRLSYEQYF. The CDR3, as DNA: TGTGCCAGCAGCTCCTGGCGGTTGTCCTACGAGCAGTACTTC.